This T cell receptor (beta chain) was captured by sequencing in a study of T cell responses to AZD1222 COVID-19 vaccine. The ends were cut back, 2 bases at V and 7 bases at J, with 11 bases in the middle. This CDR3 comprises 14 residues. CDR1 is MNHNS, CDR2 SASEGT, per germline. Turning to this clone: Its antigen is not identified.

Points from the study as a whole: CD4 TCRs associated with vaccination spanned spike, dominating at 160-218 and 743-854. Donor demographics were predominantly white British with a female majority; clonal diversity may be underestimated. The number of AZD1222 recipients seropositive at baseline was only 6 or 7.

Assay used: immunoSEQ multiplex PCR; TCRdb lists only in-frame clones, some missing. The repertoire holds 130,000 to 150,000 clones, about 90% seen once, with 1.9% in the top ten. The genes are TRBV6-1 and TRBJ2-2; D not certain. The sample in question was peripheral blood, obtained on day 0 of AZD1222 vaccination. The clonotype originates from an adult in good health. The DNA of the CDR3 is TGTGCCAGCAGTGAAATGACGTTCGGCGGGGAGCTGTTTTTT. This gives the protein CASSEMTFGGELFF.